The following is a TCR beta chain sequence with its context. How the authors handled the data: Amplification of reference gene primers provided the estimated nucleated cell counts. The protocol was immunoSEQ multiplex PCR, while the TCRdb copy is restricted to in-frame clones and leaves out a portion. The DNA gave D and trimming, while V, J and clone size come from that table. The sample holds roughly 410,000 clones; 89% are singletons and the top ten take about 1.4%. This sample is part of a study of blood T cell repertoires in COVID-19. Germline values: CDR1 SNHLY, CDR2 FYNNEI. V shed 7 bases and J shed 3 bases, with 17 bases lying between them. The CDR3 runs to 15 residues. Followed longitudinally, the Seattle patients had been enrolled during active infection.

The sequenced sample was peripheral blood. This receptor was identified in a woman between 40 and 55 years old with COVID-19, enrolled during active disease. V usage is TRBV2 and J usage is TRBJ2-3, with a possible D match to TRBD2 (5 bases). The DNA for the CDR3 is TGTGCCAGCACCAAGGGTCTACCGGGGACAGATACGCAGTATTTT. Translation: CASTKGLPGTDTQYF.